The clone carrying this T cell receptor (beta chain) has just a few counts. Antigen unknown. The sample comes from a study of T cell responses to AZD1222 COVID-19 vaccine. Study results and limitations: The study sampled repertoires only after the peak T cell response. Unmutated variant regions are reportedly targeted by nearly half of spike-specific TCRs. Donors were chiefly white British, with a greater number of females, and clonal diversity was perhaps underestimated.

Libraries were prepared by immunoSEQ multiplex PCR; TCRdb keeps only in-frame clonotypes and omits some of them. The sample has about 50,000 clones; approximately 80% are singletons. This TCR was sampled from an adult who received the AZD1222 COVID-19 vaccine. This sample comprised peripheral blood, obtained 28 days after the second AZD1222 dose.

Written as DNA, the CDR3 is TGTGCCAGTAAGGGACTAGCGGTCTCCTACAATGAGCAGTTCTTC. Translating it yields CASKGLAVSYNEQFF. The gene calls are TRBV2 and TRBJ2-1; TRBD2 matches at 11 bases. Germline lookup yields CDR1 SNHLY and CDR2 FYNNEI. This CDR3 contains 15 residues. V lost 9 bases to trimming and J lost 0 bases; unmatched junction nucleotides: 4.